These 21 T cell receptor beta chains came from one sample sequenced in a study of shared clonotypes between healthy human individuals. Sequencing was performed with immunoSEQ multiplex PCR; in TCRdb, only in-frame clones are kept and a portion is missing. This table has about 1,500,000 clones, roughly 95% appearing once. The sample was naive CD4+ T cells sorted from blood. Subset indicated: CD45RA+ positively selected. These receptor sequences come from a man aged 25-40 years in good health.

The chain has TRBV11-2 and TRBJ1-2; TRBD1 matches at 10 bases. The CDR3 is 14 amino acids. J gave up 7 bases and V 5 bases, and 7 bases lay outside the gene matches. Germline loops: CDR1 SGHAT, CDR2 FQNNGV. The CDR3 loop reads CASSAWTGGGGYTF. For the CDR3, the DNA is TGTGCCAGCAGCGCCTGGACAGGGGGAGGTGGCTACACCTTC.

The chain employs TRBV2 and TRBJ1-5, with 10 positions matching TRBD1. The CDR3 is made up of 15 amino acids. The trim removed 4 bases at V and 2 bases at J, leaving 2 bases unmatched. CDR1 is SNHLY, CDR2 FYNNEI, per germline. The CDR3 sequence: CASSVGTGGNQPQHF. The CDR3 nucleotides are TGTGCCAGCAGTGTGGGGACAGGGGGCAATCAGCCCCAGCATTTT.

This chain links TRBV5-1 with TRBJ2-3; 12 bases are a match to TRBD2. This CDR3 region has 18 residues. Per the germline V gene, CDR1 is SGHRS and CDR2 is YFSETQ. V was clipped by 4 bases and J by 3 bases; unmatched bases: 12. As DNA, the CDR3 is TGCGCCAGCAGCCGCGCGACTAGCGGGAGACATGCGACAGATACGCAGTATTTT. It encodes CASSRATSGRHATDTQYF.

CDR3 region: CASSLVSAYQISTDTQYF. In nucleotides, the CDR3 is TGTGCCAGCAGCTTAGTCTCGGCCTACCAAATTAGCACAGATACGCAGTATTTT. The chain uses TRBV7-8 and TRBJ2-3; D is undetermined. With 1 base removed from V and 0 bases from J, the gap between germline ends came to 17 bases. Germline V gene sequence: CDR1 SGHVS, CDR2 FQNEAQ. This CDR3 spans 18 amino acids. The variable domain in full, completed from reference TRBV7-8 and TRBJ2-3, reads GAGVSQSPRYKVAKRGQDVALRCDPISGHVSLFWYQQALGQGPEFLTYFQNEAQLDKSGLPSDRFFAERPEGSVSTLKIQRTQQEDSAVYLCASSLVSAYQISTDTQYFGPGTRLTVL.

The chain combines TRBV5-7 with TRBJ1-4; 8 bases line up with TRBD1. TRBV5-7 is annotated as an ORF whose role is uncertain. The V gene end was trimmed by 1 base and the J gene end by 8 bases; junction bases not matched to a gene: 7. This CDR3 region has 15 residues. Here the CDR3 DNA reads TGTGCCAGCAGCTTGTACGACAGGGGCCGGGAAAAACTGTTTTTT. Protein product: CASSLYDRGREKLFF.

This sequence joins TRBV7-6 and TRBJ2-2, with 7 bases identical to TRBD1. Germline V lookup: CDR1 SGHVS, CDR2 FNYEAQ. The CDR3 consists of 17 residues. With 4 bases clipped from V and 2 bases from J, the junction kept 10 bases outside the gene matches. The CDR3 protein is CASSSLTGTDNTGELFF. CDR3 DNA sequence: TGTGCCAGCAGCTCTCTAACCGGGACAGATAACACCGGGGAGCTGTTTTTT.

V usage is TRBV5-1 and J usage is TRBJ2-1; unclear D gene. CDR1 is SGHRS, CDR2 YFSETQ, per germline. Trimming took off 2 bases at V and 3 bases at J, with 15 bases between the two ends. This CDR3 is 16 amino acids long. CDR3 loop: CASSLDSTGDYNEQFF. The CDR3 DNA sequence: TGCGCCAGCAGCTTAGACTCAACGGGTGACTACAATGAGCAGTTCTTC.

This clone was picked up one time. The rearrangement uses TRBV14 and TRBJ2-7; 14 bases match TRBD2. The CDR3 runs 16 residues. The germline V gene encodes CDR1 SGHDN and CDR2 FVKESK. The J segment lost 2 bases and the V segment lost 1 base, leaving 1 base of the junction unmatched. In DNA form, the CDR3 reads TGTGCCAGCAGCCAAGCGACTAGCGGGAGGGCCTACGAGCAGTACTTC. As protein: CASSQATSGRAYEQYF.

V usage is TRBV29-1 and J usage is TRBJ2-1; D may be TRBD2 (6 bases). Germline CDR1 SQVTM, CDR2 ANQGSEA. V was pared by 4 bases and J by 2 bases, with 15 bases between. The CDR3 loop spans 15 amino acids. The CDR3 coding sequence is TGCAGCGTTGCCGGGACTCTCTCCCCCTACAATGAGCAGTTCTTC. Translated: CSVAGTLSPYNEQFF.

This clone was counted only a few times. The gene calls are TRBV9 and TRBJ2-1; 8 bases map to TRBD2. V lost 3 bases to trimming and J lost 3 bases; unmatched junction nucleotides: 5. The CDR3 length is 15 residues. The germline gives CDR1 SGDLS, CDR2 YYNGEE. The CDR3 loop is CASSDYSGVYNEQFF. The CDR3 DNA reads TGTGCCAGCAGCGATTATAGCGGGGTCTACAATGAGCAGTTCTTC.

Here the CDR3 DNA reads TGTGCCAGTAGTCCGCCTGGCTCGGGCACAGATACGCAGTATTTT. Amino acid sequence: CASSPPGSGTDTQYF. V gene TRBV19 combines with J gene TRBJ2-3; no firm D call. The CDR3 contains 15 residues. Looked up from germline, CDR1 is LNHDA and CDR2 is SQIVND (reference sequence). V lost 5 bases, J lost 1 base, and 13 bases lay in between.

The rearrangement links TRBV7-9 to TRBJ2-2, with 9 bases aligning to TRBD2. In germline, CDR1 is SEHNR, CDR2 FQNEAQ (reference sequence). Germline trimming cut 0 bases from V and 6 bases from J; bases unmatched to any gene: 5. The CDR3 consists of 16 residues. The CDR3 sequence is CASSLALAGGPGELFF. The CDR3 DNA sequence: TGTGCCAGCAGCTTAGCCCTTGCGGGAGGGCCCGGGGAGCTGTTTTTT.

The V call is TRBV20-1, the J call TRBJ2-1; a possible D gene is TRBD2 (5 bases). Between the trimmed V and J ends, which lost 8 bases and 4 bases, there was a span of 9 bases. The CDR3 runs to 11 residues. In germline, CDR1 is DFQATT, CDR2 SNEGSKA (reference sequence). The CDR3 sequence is CSLRGYNEQFF. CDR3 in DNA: TGCAGTCTTAGAGGGTACAATGAGCAGTTCTTC.

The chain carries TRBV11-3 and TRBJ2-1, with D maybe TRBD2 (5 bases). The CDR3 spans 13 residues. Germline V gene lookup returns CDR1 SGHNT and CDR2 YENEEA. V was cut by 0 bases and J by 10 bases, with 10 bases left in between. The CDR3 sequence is CASSLDGLSEQFF. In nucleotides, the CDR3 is TGTGCCAGCAGCTTAGACGGACTCTCAGAGCAGTTCTTC.

The CDR3 nucleotides read TGTGCCAGCAGCGCTTTTCTCCAAAAACCAAATGAGCAGTTCTTC. Protein: CASSAFLQKPNEQFF. The chain carries TRBV13 and TRBJ2-1; D is uncertain. Germline CDR1 PRHDT, CDR2 FYEKMQ (reference sequence). V shed 5 bases and J shed 7 bases, with 18 bases lying between them. This CDR3 contains 15 residues.

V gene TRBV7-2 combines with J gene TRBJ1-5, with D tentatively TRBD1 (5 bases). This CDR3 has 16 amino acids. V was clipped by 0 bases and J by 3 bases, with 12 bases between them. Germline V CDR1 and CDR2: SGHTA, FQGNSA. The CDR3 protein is CASSLAAGGTNQPQHF. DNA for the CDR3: TGTGCCAGCAGCTTAGCGGCAGGCGGGACCAATCAGCCCCAGCATTTT.

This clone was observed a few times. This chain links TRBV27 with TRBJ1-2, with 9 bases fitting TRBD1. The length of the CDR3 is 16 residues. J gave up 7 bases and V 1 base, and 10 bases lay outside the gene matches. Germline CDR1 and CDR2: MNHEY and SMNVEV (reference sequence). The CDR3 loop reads CASSLLRGTGMGGYTF. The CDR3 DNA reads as TGTGCCAGCAGTTTATTAAGGGGGACAGGGATGGGTGGCTACACCTTC.

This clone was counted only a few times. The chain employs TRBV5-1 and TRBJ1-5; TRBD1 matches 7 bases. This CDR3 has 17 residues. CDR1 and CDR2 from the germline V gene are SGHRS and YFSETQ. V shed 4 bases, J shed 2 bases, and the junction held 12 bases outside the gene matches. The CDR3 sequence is CASSPTPTGFGNQPQHF. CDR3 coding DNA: TGCGCCAGCAGCCCGACCCCGACAGGGTTTGGCAATCAGCCCCAGCATTTT. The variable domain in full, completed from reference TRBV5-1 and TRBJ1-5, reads KAGVTQTPRYLIKTRGQQVTLSCSPISGHRSVSWYQQTPGQGLQFLFEYFSETQRNKGNFPGRFSGRQFSNSRSEMNVSTLELGDSALYLCASSPTPTGFGNQPQHFGDGTRLSIL.

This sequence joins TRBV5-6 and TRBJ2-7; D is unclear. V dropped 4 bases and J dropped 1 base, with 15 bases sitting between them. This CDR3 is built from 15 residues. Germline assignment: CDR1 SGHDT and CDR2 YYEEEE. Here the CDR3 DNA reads TGTGCCAGCAGCCACCAGGTTTTCCTATCCTACGAGCAGTACTTC. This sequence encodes CASSHQVFLSYEQYF.

CDR3 nucleotide sequence: TGTGCCAGCAGCTTGAAGGTCACCGGGGAGCTGTTTTTT. Protein: CASSLKVTGELFF. J is TRBJ2-2 and V is TRBV9, with no clear D. CDR3 length: 13 amino acids. Looked up from germline, CDR1 is SGDLS and CDR2 is YYNGEE. V was shortened by 4 bases and J by 4 bases, with 8 bases between the two germline ends.

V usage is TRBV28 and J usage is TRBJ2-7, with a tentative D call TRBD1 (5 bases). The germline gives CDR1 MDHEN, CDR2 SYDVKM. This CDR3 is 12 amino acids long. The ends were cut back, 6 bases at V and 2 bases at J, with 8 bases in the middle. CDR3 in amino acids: CASRRQPYEQYF. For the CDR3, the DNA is TGTGCCAGCAGGAGACAGCCCTACGAGCAGTACTTC.